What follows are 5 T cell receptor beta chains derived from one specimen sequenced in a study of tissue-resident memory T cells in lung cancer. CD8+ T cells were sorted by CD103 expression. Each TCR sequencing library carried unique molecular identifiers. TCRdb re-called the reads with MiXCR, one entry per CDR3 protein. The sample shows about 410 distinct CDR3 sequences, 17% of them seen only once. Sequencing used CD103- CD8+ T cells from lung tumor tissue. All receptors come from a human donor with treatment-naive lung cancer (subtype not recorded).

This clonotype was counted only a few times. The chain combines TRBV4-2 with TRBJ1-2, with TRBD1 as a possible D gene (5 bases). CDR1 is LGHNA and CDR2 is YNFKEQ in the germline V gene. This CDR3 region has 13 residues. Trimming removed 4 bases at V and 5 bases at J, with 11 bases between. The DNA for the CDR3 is TGTGCCAGCAGCCCGACAGCCGGGTATGGCTACACCTTC. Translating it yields CASSPTAGYGYTF.

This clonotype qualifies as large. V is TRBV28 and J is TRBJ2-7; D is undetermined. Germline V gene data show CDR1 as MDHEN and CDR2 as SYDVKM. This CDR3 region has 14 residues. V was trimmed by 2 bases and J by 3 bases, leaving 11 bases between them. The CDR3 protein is CASSLLHPFYEQYF. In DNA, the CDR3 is TGTGCCAGCAGTTTACTCCACCCTTTCTACGAGCAGTACTTC.

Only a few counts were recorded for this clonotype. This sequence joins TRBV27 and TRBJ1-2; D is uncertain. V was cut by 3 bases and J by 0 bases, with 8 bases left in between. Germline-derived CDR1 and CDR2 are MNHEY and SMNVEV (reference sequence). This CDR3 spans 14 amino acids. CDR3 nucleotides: TGTGCCAGCAGTTTCGACATTTCTAACTATGGCTACACCTTC. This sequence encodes CASSFDISNYGYTF.

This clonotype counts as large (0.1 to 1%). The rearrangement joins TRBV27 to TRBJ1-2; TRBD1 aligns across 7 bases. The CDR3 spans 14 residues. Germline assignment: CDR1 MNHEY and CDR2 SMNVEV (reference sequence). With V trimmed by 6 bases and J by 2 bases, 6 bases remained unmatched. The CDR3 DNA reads TGTGCCAGCAGCATGGGGGGACAGAACTATGGCTACACCTTC. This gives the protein CASSMGGQNYGYTF.

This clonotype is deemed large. The CDR3 DNA follows: TGTGCCAGCAGCTTAGGCCTTGGGGGAAACACTGAAGCTTTCTTT. Encoded protein: CASSLGLGGNTEAFF. V gene TRBV7-6 combines with J gene TRBJ1-1; possible D gene TRBD1, 5 bases. V was cut by 1 base and J by 2 bases, with 11 bases left in between. The CDR3 totals 15 residues. Germline V gene lookup returns CDR1 SGHVS and CDR2 FNYEAQ.